This entry concerns a single T cell receptor beta chain. This sample was taken from a study of blood T cells in healthy people across ages. A J-beta primer mix and a sample-barcoded 5' primer were used in a second PCR of roughly 6 to 11 cycles. MiXCR, run by TCRdb on the 5' RACE reads, gives a single entry per CDR3 protein. The sample lists 1,300,000 or so distinct CDR3 sequences; approximately 63% were seen once. The sequencing input was blood. The receptor was isolated from a man younger than 35 in good health.

Here the CDR3 DNA reads TGCGCCAGCAGTGTAGGACGCACCTTACTCTACGAGCAGTACTTC. Translating gives CASSVGRTLLYEQYF. J is TRBJ2-7 and V is TRBV5-1, with D uncertain. Trimming removed 5 bases at V and 3 bases at J, with 18 bases between. There are 15 residues in the CDR3. Germline CDR1 SGHRS, CDR2 YFSETQ.